The next 17 T cell receptor beta chains were all read from a single sample in a study of a mutant IDH1 vaccine in newly diagnosed glioma. Time point reported: baseline, week 1 (first vaccination visit). Noted treatment: pre-vaccination baseline after standard-of-care therapy. Measured with immunoSEQ multiplex PCR; TCRdb has only the in-frame clones, and not every one. Here the sample spans about 46,000 clones, approximately 80% being singletons. This material consisted of PBMCs, taken from a glioma patient treated with radiotherapy, temozolomide or both. These receptors originate from a woman aged 40 to 55 with glioma.

This chain uses TRBV15 with TRBJ2-5; D is perhaps TRBD2 (6 bases). V dropped 5 bases and J dropped 5 bases, with 15 bases sitting between them. The CDR3 runs to 14 residues. Germline CDR1 and CDR2: LNHNV and YYDKDF (reference sequence). The CDR3 sequence: CATSGLGGVETQYF. Here the CDR3 DNA reads TGTGCCACCAGCGGGCTAGGAGGGGTGGAGACCCAGTACTTC.

This rearrangement joins TRBV7-2 to TRBJ1-1; a weak D match, TRBD1 (6 bases). This CDR3 contains 13 residues. V gave up 2 bases and J gave up 6 bases, with 10 bases separating them. Germline V gene sequence: CDR1 SGHTA, CDR2 FQGNSA. The chain's CDR3 is CASSLTGLAEAFF. DNA of the CDR3: TGTGCCAGCAGCTTAACAGGGTTGGCTGAAGCTTTCTTT. The entire variable domain, with the rest obtained from reference TRBV7-2 and TRBJ1-1, is as follows: GAGVSQSPSNKVTEKGKDVELRCDPISGHTALYWYRQSLGQGLEFLIYFQGNSAPDKSGLPSDRFSAERTGGSVSTLTIQRTQQEDSAVYLCASSLTGLAEAFFGQGTRLTVV.

J is TRBJ1-1 and V is TRBV5-1; a weak D match, TRBD1 (6 bases). V lost 4 bases and J lost 1, with 14 bases in between. CDR1 SGHRS and CDR2 YFSETQ come from the germline V gene. The CDR3 length is 15 residues. CDR3 residues: CASSLLPGQNTEAFF. In DNA form, the CDR3 reads TGCGCCAGCAGCCTACTCCCGGGACAGAACACTGAAGCTTTCTTT.

The genes are TRBV19 and TRBJ1-6, with D maybe TRBD1 (6 bases). The CDR3 is 13 residues long. Per the germline V gene, CDR1 is LNHDA and CDR2 is SQIVND (reference sequence). The germline V and J ends were trimmed by 8 bases and 10 bases, with 15 bases remaining between them. The DNA of the CDR3 is TGTGCCAGTCGCCCCAGGGGTGGGTCACCCCTCCACTTT. Residues: CASRPRGGSPLHF.

This sequence joins TRBV6-1 and TRBJ1-2, with TRBD1 matching 10 bases. Germline assignment: CDR1 MNHNS and CDR2 SASEGT. J gave up 5 bases and V 7 bases, and 1 base lay outside the gene matches. The CDR3 is 12 residues long. CDR3 loop: CASTGQGYGYTF. CDR3 in DNA: TGTGCCAGCACGGGACAGGGGTATGGCTACACCTTC.

In its sample, this clone ranks as medium-sized. The chain carries TRBV4-3 and TRBJ1-6; TRBD1 is a possible D gene (6 bases). Trimming stripped 0 bases from V and 10 bases from J, with 13 bases between. CDR1 and CDR2 (germline): LGHNA, YSLEER. This CDR3 has 15 residues. CDR3 nucleotide sequence: TGCGCCAGCAGCCAAGATAACAGGGAGGGGTCACCCCTCCACTTT. Encoded protein: CASSQDNREGSPLHF.

This chain links TRBV5-6 with TRBJ2-7; D perhaps matches TRBD1 (6 bases). The CDR3 has 15 amino acids. Germline loops: CDR1 SGHDT, CDR2 YYEEEE. Trimming removed 4 bases at V and 0 bases at J, with 14 bases between. Here the CDR3 reads CASSGSGQNSYEQYF. Here the CDR3 DNA reads TGTGCCAGCAGCGGCTCTGGACAGAACTCCTACGAGCAGTACTTC. Based on the CDR3 plus reference TRBV5-6 and TRBJ2-7, the full variable domain is DAGVTQSPTHLIKTRGQQVTLRCSPKSGHDTVSWYQQALGQGPQFIFQYYEEEERQRGNFPDRFSGHQFPNYSSELNVNALLLGDSALYLCASSGSGQNSYEQYFGPGTRLTVT.

J is TRBJ1-1 and V is TRBV2, with no clear D. V was clipped by 0 bases and J by 11 bases, with 10 bases between them. The CDR3 has 12 residues. Germline lookup yields CDR1 SNHLY and CDR2 FYNNEI. In DNA form, the CDR3 reads TGTGCCAGCAGTGAAGCTTTGCGGAGGGCTTTCTTT. Residues: CASSEALRRAFF.

This chain uses TRBV19 with TRBJ1-1; the D gene is possibly TRBD1 (5 bases). V shed 7 bases and J shed 4 bases, with 16 bases lying between them. From germline, CDR1 is LNHDA and CDR2 SQIVND (reference sequence). The CDR3 consists of 14 residues. The CDR3 loop is CASMGPNGGTEAFF. The CDR3 region has the DNA TGTGCCAGTATGGGGCCCAACGGGGGCACTGAAGCTTTCTTT.

This clone was picked up one time. The chain is built from TRBV5-1 and TRBJ2-1; D not certain. With 2 bases removed from V and 7 bases from J, the gap between germline ends came to 13 bases. Germline lookup yields CDR1 SGHRS and CDR2 YFSETQ. This CDR3 is 14 amino acids long. The CDR3 DNA reads as TGCGCCAGCAGCTTCCGAGAAGCTTTTAATGAGCAGTTCTTC. Translation: CASSFREAFNEQFF.

The chain joins TRBV4-1 to TRBJ2-3; D is unresolved. CDR1 and CDR2 from the germline V gene are MGHRA and YSYEKL. V was shortened by 0 bases and J by 0 bases, with 10 bases between the two germline ends. The CDR3 is 16 residues long. CDR3 sequence (DNA): TGCGCCAGCAGCCAAGAAAACCTCCGTAGCACAGATACGCAGTATTTT. Protein product: CASSQENLRSTDTQYF.

In its sample, this clone was seen a few times. The rearrangement uses TRBV5-1 and TRBJ2-5; D not certain. The germline V gene has CDR1 SGHRS and CDR2 YFSETQ. V was pared by 1 base and J by 1 base, with 5 bases between. The CDR3 covers 13 residues. The CDR3 sequence: CASSLSPQETQYF. As DNA, the CDR3 is TGCGCCAGCAGCTTGTCCCCCCAAGAGACCCAGTACTTC.

The chain is built from TRBV19 and TRBJ1-5; possible D gene TRBD1, 5 bases. V lost 3 bases and J 4 bases, leaving 16 bases between the germline ends. The CDR3 covers 16 residues. Germline CDR1 is LNHDA and CDR2 is SQIVND (reference sequence). The CDR3 DNA follows: TGTGCCAGTAGTATTGGGAAGGAGGGGATGAATCAGCCCCAGCATTTT. This gives the protein CASSIGKEGMNQPQHF.

This chain uses TRBV14 with TRBJ2-2; 7 nucleotides align to TRBD1. Germline lookup yields CDR1 SGHDN and CDR2 FVKESK. After removal of 4 bases from V and 4 bases from J, the junction contained 6 bases not matched to a gene. The CDR3 has 15 amino acids. DNA of the CDR3: TGTGCCAGCAGCCTCTGGACAGGACTCACCGGGGAGCTGTTTTTT. This sequence encodes CASSLWTGLTGELFF.

This chain links TRBV6-1 with TRBJ1-2; TRBD1 is a possible D gene (5 bases). Deletions cut 1 base from V and 4 bases from J, with 10 bases between. Germline CDR1 is MNHNS and CDR2 is SASEGT. The CDR3 covers 14 residues. The CDR3 sequence: CASSEGFRAYGYTF. The CDR3 DNA reads TGTGCCAGCAGTGAAGGGTTCAGGGCCTATGGCTACACCTTC.

The chain links TRBV10-1 to TRBJ1-3, with TRBD1 as a possible D gene (6 bases). This CDR3 contains 19 residues. Looked up from germline, CDR1 is WNHNN and CDR2 is SYGVQD (reference sequence). Trimming took 3 bases from V and 0 from J, leaving 21 bases between them. The CDR3 DNA is TGCGCCAGCAGTGATTCACCTATGACTTGGGACAACTCTGGAAACACCATATATTTT. Translated, it gives CASSDSPMTWDNSGNTIYF.

The chain links TRBV2 to TRBJ1-2; D gene uncertain. Germline V CDR1 and CDR2: SNHLY, FYNNEI. The V end was cut by 6 bases, the J end by 6 bases, with 17 bases between. This CDR3 is 14 amino acids long. For the CDR3, the DNA is TGTGCCAGCAGCGTGACGGACCGCAGACATGGCTACACCTTC. It is translated as CASSVTDRRHGYTF.